Shown below are 2 T cell receptor beta chains from a single sample sequenced in a study of blood T cells in healthy people across ages (dated by TCRdb to 2014 to 2015). Preparation of the library involved 5' RACE. Sequencing used an Illumina HiSeq 2500. A second PCR of about 6 to 12 cycles was run with a J-beta primer mix and a sample-barcoded 5' primer. TCRdb handled the public reads itself, with Q25 trimming in fastp and clone calling in MiXCR, and kept productive beta chains. Rows merge per CDR3 protein into single entries with the most common DNA and genes. The sample records around 1,100,000 distinct CDR3 sequences, about two fifths of which are singletons. The ten largest clones take up around 12% of the sample. The sequenced sample consisted of blood. All receptors come from a man aged 18 to 29 in good health.

In DNA, the CDR3 is TGTGCCAGCAGTGATACACGATCCAGTCTGAACTATGGCTACACCTTC. This sequence encodes CASSDTRSSLNYGYTF. The V and J genes are TRBV25-1 and TRBJ1-2; no definite D call. This CDR3 is 16 amino acids long. Per the germline V gene, CDR1 is MGHDK and CDR2 is SYGVNS. Trimming removed 3 bases at V and 2 bases at J, with 16 bases between.

In this sample, this clonotype turned up once. The CDR3 region is CNALPGQQETQYF. The DNA of the CDR3 is TGCAATGCCCTTCCGGGACAGCAAGAGACCCAGTACTTC. The chain is built from TRBV20-1 and TRBJ2-4; 7 bases match TRBD1. The end of the DNA fits TRBJ2-5 better, so the J call may be wrong. Per the germline V gene, CDR1 is DFQATT and CDR2 is SNEGSKA (reference sequence). The CDR3 totals 13 residues.